This TCR beta chain stems from a study of CD8 T cells in ankylosing spondylitis. Overall study findings and caveats: The study looked at matched synovial fluid samples from ankylosing spondylitis patients. Disease-linked clones were reported to be significantly enriched there.

V was pared by 3 bases and J by 3 bases, with 19 bases between. The CDR3 consists of 17 residues. Per germline, CDR1 SGHKS and CDR2 YYEKEE (reference sequence). TCRdb fed the 5' RACE reads into MiXCR, producing one record per CDR3 protein. Of tens of thousands of distinct CDR3 sequences listed, 30% are singletons. Comment on this clonotype: No antigen is known for it.

This receptor was taken from a male donor with ankylosing spondylitis. The sequencing input was synovial fluid, either unsorted or a sorted T cell fraction (not recorded which). The rearrangement uses TRBV5-5 and TRBJ1-5, with D hard to call. The CDR3 region has the DNA TGTGCCAGCAGCTGGGTGGAATCCAATATAGACAATCAGCCCCAGCATTTT. This translates into CASSWVESNIDNQPQHF.